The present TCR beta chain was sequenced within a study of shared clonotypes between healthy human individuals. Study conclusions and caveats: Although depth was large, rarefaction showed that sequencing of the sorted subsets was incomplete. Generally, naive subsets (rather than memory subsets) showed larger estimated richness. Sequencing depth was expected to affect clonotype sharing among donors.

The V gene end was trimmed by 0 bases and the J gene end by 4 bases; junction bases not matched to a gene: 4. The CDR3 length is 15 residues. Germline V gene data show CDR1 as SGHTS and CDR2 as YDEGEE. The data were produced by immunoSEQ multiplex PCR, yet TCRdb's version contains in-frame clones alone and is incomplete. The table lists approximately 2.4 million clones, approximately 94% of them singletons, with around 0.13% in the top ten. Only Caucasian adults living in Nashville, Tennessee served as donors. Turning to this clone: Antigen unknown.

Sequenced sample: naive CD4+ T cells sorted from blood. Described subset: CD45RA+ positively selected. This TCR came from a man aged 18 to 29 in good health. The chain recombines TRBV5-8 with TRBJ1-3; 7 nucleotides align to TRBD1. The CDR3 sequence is CASSLDRGYGNTIYF. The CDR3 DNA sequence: TGTGCCAGCAGCTTGGACAGGGGCTACGGAAACACCATATATTTT.